The 6 T cell receptor beta chains below come from one sample, sequenced in a study of T cell repertoires in cytomegalovirus infection (dated by TCRdb to the late 2010s). These receptors' antigens are unknown. The instrument was an Illumina HiSeq 1500. The raw public data were reprocessed by TCRdb itself: fastp quality trimming at Q25, MiXCR clonotype calling, in-frame beta chains only. Under each unique CDR3 protein, matching rows form one entry showing the most common genes and DNA. This sample comprises 550,000 to 700,000 distinct CDR3 sequences, over 35% of them detected only once. Of the sample, around 50% is held by the ten largest clones. This specimen's treatment or condition label, per the study, means: in vitro stimulation with specific CMV peptide epitopes to enrich CMV-specific T cells. The source material was cultured PBMCs, sampled from culture after CMV antigen stimulation. The receptors shown here come from a human donor in good health (CMV status not recorded). Some clones in this sample may be carry-over from other donors' samples.

This clonotype was seen only a few times. The rearrangement joins TRBV28 to TRBJ1-2; the match to TRBD1 covers 8 bases. Germline V lookup: CDR1 MDHEN, CDR2 SYDVKM. The CDR3 spans 15 residues. Trimming took 5 bases from V and 2 from J; bases not matched to a gene: 7. The CDR3 DNA follows: TGTGCCAGCAGTACAGACAGGGGCGCAAACTATGGCTACACCTTC. Its translation: CASSTDRGANYGYTF.

This clonotype occurred a few times. The CDR3 DNA reads TGTGCCAGCAGCTTAGAGGCGGGACTAGTCAATGAGCAGTTCTTC. Translated: CASSLEAGLVNEQFF. V usage is TRBV11-2 and J usage is TRBJ2-1, with 8 bases fitting TRBD2. Germline CDR1 is SGHAT and CDR2 is FQNNGV. V gave up 0 bases and J gave up 6 bases; unmatched junction bases: 4. This CDR3 region has 15 residues.

This clonotype was observed a few times. This rearrangement joins TRBV19 to TRBJ2-1; TRBD2 matches at 8 bases. This CDR3 region has 15 residues. V dropped 2 bases and J dropped 7; count of bases not matched to a gene: 7. Germline V gene sequence: CDR1 LNHDA, CDR2 SQIVND (reference sequence). The CDR3 sequence is CASSITGTGGNEQFF. The CDR3 DNA is TGTGCCAGTAGTATAACCGGAACGGGGGGGAATGAGCAGTTCTTC.

V is TRBV4-3 and J is TRBJ2-5; 7 bases are shared with TRBD1. The CDR3 is 15 residues long. Trimming at V came to 4 bases and at J to 1 base, leaving 6 bases not matched to a gene. Germline V gene sequence: CDR1 LGHNA, CDR2 YSLEER. The CDR3, as DNA: TGCGCCAGCAGCCTGGCGAGGGACAGCCAAGAGACCCAGTACTTC. It is translated as CASSLARDSQETQYF.

The CDR3 coding sequence is TGTGCCAGCAGCTTAGTTATTAGCTCCGGGGAGCTGTTTTTT. Amino acid sequence: CASSLVISSGELFF. The chain uses TRBV7-2 and TRBJ2-2; no definite D call. V gave up 1 base and J gave up 6 bases, with 9 bases separating them. CDR1 is SGHTA and CDR2 is FQGNSA in the germline V gene. The CDR3 sequence is 14 residues long. Complete variable domain (other parts from reference TRBV7-2 and TRBJ2-2): GAGVSQSPSNKVTEKGKDVELRCDPISGHTALYWYRQSLGQGLEFLIYFQGNSAPDKSGLPSDRFSAERTGGSVSTLTIQRTQQEDSAVYLCASSLVISSGELFFGEGSRLTVL.

The CDR3 reads CASSEEEGARWNSPLHF. The CDR3 bases are TGTGCCAGTAGTGAGGAAGAGGGGGCGCGCTGGAATTCACCCCTCCACTTT. The chain combines TRBV19 with TRBJ1-6, with 7 positions matching TRBD1. Looked up from germline, CDR1 is LNHDA and CDR2 is SQIVND (reference sequence). This CDR3 has 17 amino acids. V dropped 5 bases and J dropped 7; count of bases not matched to a gene: 14.